The clone carrying this T cell receptor beta chain was detected ten times or more. This record comes from a study of prognosis after radiotherapy for stage I lung cancer. Two-round multiplex PCR amplified TCR beta CDR3 from genomic DNA. Every TRBV and TRBJ gene had its own specific primer in first-round PCR. From the multiplex PCR reads, TCRdb called clonotypes with MiXCR, one entry per CDR3 protein. The sample carries approximately 26,000 distinct CDR3 sequences, about 40% recorded once. The V gene lost 3 bases and the J gene lost 2 bases, with 29 bases spanning the gap. Germline CDR1 reads DFQATT; CDR2 reads SNEGSKA (reference sequence). The CDR3 spans 19 residues.

The sample in question was PBMCs, obtained before or after stereotactic body radiation therapy (not recorded which). This TCR was sampled from a donor over 45 with non-small cell lung cancer. V usage is TRBV20-1 and J usage is TRBJ2-7; no clear D. The CDR3 coding sequence is TGCAGTGCTAGTGAAGGCTTGCGGAACTCACGCTTTCTTCCCTACGAGCAGTACTTC. Its protein product is CSASEGLRNSRFLPYEQYF.